These 31 T cell receptor beta chains share one sample of origin, sequenced in a study of OX40 agonist ivuxolimab in advanced cancers. Profiled with immunoSEQ multiplex PCR; TCRdb holds only in-frame clones, not every one. The data show 84,000 or so clones, with 80% to 95% seen just once and 0.43% held by the top ten. Sequences were derived from CD4+ or CD8+ T cells sorted from blood, sampled in a trial of the OX40 agonist ivuxolimab. The receptors come from an adult with an advanced solid tumor such as melanoma, head and neck, liver or kidney cancer.

This clone was seen just once. The genes are TRBV18 and TRBJ1-1; D might be TRBD1 (5 bases). CDR1 KGHSH and CDR2 LQKENI come from the germline V gene. This CDR3 is built from 15 residues. The V end lost 3 bases, the J end lost 2 bases, and 13 bases lay between the germline ends. This CDR3 is CASSPSEGPNTEAFF. Here the CDR3 DNA reads TGTGCCAGCTCACCGTCGGAGGGGCCTAACACTGAAGCTTTCTTT.

The chain couples TRBV7-2 to TRBJ2-2; the match to TRBD1 covers 9 bases. V lost 5 bases to trimming and J lost 7 bases; unmatched junction nucleotides: 11. This CDR3 contains 16 residues. Germline V lookup: CDR1 SGHTA, CDR2 FQGNSA. The chain's CDR3 is CASSRDRVGPGGELFF. DNA of the CDR3: TGTGCCAGCAGCCGGGACAGGGTGGGGCCGGGCGGGGAGCTGTTTTTT.

The CDR3 sequence: CASIDRGQETQYF. For the CDR3, the DNA is TGTGCCAGCATAGACAGGGGGCAAGAGACCCAGTACTTC. The chain combines TRBV5-4 with TRBJ2-5, with 9 positions matching TRBD1. From germline, CDR1 is SGHNT and CDR2 YYREEE (reference sequence). There are 13 residues in the CDR3. J gave up 2 bases and V 6 bases, and 2 bases lay outside the gene matches.

J is TRBJ1-3 and V is TRBV4-2, with TRBD1 matching over 11 bases. Losses at the gene ends were 4 bases for V and 4 bases for J; bases not matched to a gene: 3. Per the germline V gene, CDR1 is LGHNA and CDR2 is YNFKEQ. The CDR3 extends over 15 amino acids. CDR3 in amino acids: CASSRDRGVGNTIYF. The CDR3 region has the DNA TGTGCCAGCAGCCGGGACAGGGGGGTCGGAAACACCATATATTTT.

This sequence joins TRBV19 and TRBJ1-4; 9 nucleotides agree with TRBD1. Losses at the gene ends were 5 bases for V and 3 bases for J; bases not matched to a gene: 13. This CDR3 is built from 18 residues. CDR1 and CDR2 from the germline V gene are LNHDA and SQIVND (reference sequence). This CDR3 is CASSSRQGGQSPNEKLFF. The CDR3 DNA follows: TGTGCCAGTAGTTCCCGACAGGGGGGACAAAGTCCTAATGAAAAACTGTTTTTT.

CDR3 DNA sequence: TGTGCCAGCAGCACACCGGGACTAGCGGGAGACGGAGATACGCAGTATTTT. Translation gives CASSTPGLAGDGDTQYF. This rearrangement joins TRBV21-1 to TRBJ2-3; the tabulated D call, TRBD2, remains unverified against the DNA. TRBV21-1 is marked as a pseudogene. The CDR3 is made up of 17 amino acids.

J is TRBJ2-7 and V is TRBV6-5; the match to TRBD1 covers 7 bases. The germline gives CDR1 MNHEY, CDR2 SVGAGI. This CDR3 has 13 residues. The V segment lost 5 bases and the J segment 1 base; nucleotides outside the gene matches: 2. The CDR3 sequence: CASSETGSYEQYF. In nucleotides, the CDR3 is TGTGCCAGCAGTGAGACAGGGTCCTACGAGCAGTACTTC.

The J gene is TRBJ2-3, the V gene TRBV6-1; 8 nucleotides agree with TRBD2. The V and J ends lost 4 bases and 6 bases, in that order; junction bases with no gene match: 9. This CDR3 has 15 amino acids. The germline V gene has CDR1 MNHNS and CDR2 SASEGT. In nucleotides, the CDR3 is TGTGCCAGCAGTGTGTTAGCGGGAAGTGGTGATACGCAGTATTTT. It translates to CASSVLAGSGDTQYF.

The genes are TRBV2 and TRBJ2-1; possibly TRBD1 or TRBD2 for D (5 bases each). Germline values: CDR1 SNHLY, CDR2 FYNNEI. The CDR3 spans 11 residues. Trimming left V 6 bases short and J 12 bases short, with 12 bases between. The CDR3 is CASRSGGGQFF. CDR3 bases: TGTGCCAGCAGATCTGGGGGTGGGCAGTTCTTC.

CDR3 amino acids: CASSTLRGQGETQYF. CDR3 nucleotide sequence: TGTGCCAGCAGTACCCTCAGGGGGCAGGGGGAGACCCAGTACTTC. The gene calls are TRBV2 and TRBJ2-5; 8 positions match TRBD1. Germline CDR1 reads SNHLY; CDR2 reads FYNNEI. Trimming at V came to 5 bases and at J to 5 bases, leaving 10 bases not matched to a gene. CDR3 length: 15 amino acids. The full variable domain, completed using reference TRBV2 and TRBJ2-5, is EPEVTQTPSHQVTQMGQEVILRCVPISNHLYFYWYRQILGQKVEFLVSFYNNEISEKSEIFDDQFSVERPDGSNFTLKIRSTKLEDSAMYFCASSTLRGQGETQYFGPGTRLLVL.

This chain links TRBV28 with TRBJ1-1, with D perhaps matching TRBD1 (6 bases). V lost 7 bases and J 3 bases, leaving 12 bases between the germline ends. The CDR3 loop spans 13 amino acids. In germline, CDR1 is MDHEN, CDR2 SYDVKM. The DNA for the CDR3 is TGTGCCAGCATCAGGGGAGGCGACACTGAAGCTTTCTTT. Translating it yields CASIRGGDTEAFF.

This clone was picked up one time. The gene calls are TRBV2 and TRBJ2-1; D is unresolved. The germline V and J ends were trimmed by 5 bases and 4 bases, with 12 bases remaining between them. The CDR3 spans 14 residues. The germline V gene encodes CDR1 SNHLY and CDR2 FYNNEI. CDR3 nucleotide sequence: TGTGCCAGCAGTTTCGGGCTAGTGTACAATGAGCAGTTCTTC. Translating it yields CASSFGLVYNEQFF.

This chain links TRBV28 with TRBJ2-1; 11 nucleotides align to TRBD2. V lost 7 bases to trimming and J lost 8 bases; unmatched junction nucleotides: 7. Per germline, CDR1 MDHEN and CDR2 SYDVKM. This CDR3 region has 14 residues. The CDR3 region is CASKQSSGRDEQFF. The DNA for the CDR3 is TGTGCCAGCAAGCAGAGTAGCGGGAGGGATGAGCAGTTCTTC.

This rearrangement joins TRBV7-3 to TRBJ1-5, with 9 positions matching TRBD1. The germline V gene encodes CDR1 SGHTA and CDR2 FQGTGA. Trimming took 3 bases from V and 4 from J; bases not matched to a gene: 13. CDR3 size: 18 residues. The CDR3 region has the DNA TGTGCCAGCAGCTTTGCTCATCCGGGACAGGGAATTAATCAGCCCCAGCATTTT. It codes for CASSFAHPGQGINQPQHF.

The V gene is TRBV28, the J gene TRBJ2-2; TRBD1 matches 9 bases. The CDR3 is 16 residues long. Looked up from germline, CDR1 is MDHEN and CDR2 is SYDVKM. V gave up 3 bases and J gave up 3 bases; unmatched junction bases: 5. The CDR3 bases are TGTGCCAGCAGTTTGGGGGACAGGGTTCACACCGGGGAGCTGTTTTTT. Its translation is CASSLGDRVHTGELFF.

This chain connects TRBV27 to TRBJ2-1; 9 nucleotides match TRBD2. Per germline, CDR1 MNHEY and CDR2 SMNVEV (reference sequence). After removal of 0 bases from V and 3 bases from J, the junction contained 3 bases not matched to a gene. The CDR3 contains 16 residues. CDR3 coding DNA: TGTGCCAGCAGTTTATCTAATAGCGGGAGCTACAATGAGCAGTTCTTC. It is translated as CASSLSNSGSYNEQFF.

The rearrangement links TRBV6-6 to TRBJ1-1; 9 nucleotides match TRBD1. The CDR3 totals 16 residues. Germline trimming cut 4 bases from V and 3 bases from J; bases unmatched to any gene: 9. Germline CDR1 and CDR2: MNHNY and SVGAGI (reference sequence). The CDR3 loop is CASSWGQGRGYTEAFF. The CDR3 DNA reads TGTGCCAGCAGTTGGGGACAGGGAAGAGGGTACACTGAAGCTTTCTTT.

The chain is built from TRBV28 and TRBJ1-4; D is unresolved. In germline, CDR1 is MDHEN, CDR2 SYDVKM. This CDR3 is 14 amino acids long. Deletions cut 7 bases from V and 8 bases from J, with 17 bases between. The DNA for the CDR3 is TGTGCCAGCACCTCTAGGGCTGAACGGGAAAAACTGTTTTTT. It translates to CASTSRAEREKLFF.

The chain is built from TRBV11-3 and TRBJ2-1, with a possible D match to TRBD1 (5 bases). Germline V gives CDR1 SGHNT, CDR2 YENEEA. The CDR3 totals 15 residues. V was clipped by 7 bases and J by 2 bases, with 15 bases between them. This chain's CDR3 is CASIKGAEAYNEQFF. The CDR3 coding sequence is TGTGCCAGCATCAAAGGGGCAGAAGCCTACAATGAGCAGTTCTTC.

V and J are TRBV30 and TRBJ2-5; a weak D match, TRBD1 (6 bases). V was clipped by 2 bases and J by 7 bases, with 11 bases between them. The CDR3 is 12 residues long. Germline CDR1 reads GTSNPN; CDR2 reads SVGIG (reference sequence). CDR3 residues: CAWSTVGGTQYF. As DNA, the CDR3 is TGTGCCTGGAGTACGGTAGGGGGGACCCAGTACTTC.

The gene calls are TRBV28 and TRBJ1-5; D not certain. Trimming stripped 6 bases from V and 7 bases from J, with 16 bases between. There are 14 residues in the CDR3. Germline V gives CDR1 MDHEN, CDR2 SYDVKM. CDR3 bases: TGTGCCAGCAGCATACCCCTGGGCGGGCAGCCCCAGCATTTT. This sequence encodes CASSIPLGGQPQHF.

V and J are TRBV5-1 and TRBJ2-3; perhaps TRBD2 as D (8 bases). Per germline, CDR1 SGHRS and CDR2 YFSETQ. V shed 5 bases and J shed 0 bases, with 13 bases lying between them. The CDR3 is 15 residues long. CDR3 residues: CASRREGQSTDTQYF. DNA for the CDR3: TGCGCCAGCAGACGGGAGGGACAGAGCACAGATACGCAGTATTTT.

This rearrangement joins TRBV11-2 to TRBJ2-5; TRBD2 aligns across 7 bases. Germline V gene lookup returns CDR1 SGHAT and CDR2 FQNNGV. Trimming removed 5 bases from V and 7 bases from J; junction bases left unmatched: 13. This CDR3 comprises 15 residues. The chain's CDR3 is CASSLRSGAGGTQYF. In DNA form, the CDR3 reads TGTGCCAGCAGCCTAAGGAGCGGGGCCGGGGGGACCCAGTACTTC. The full variable domain, rest sourced from reference TRBV11-2 and TRBJ2-5, is EAGVAQSPRYKIIEKRQSVAFWCNPISGHATLYWYQQILGQGPKLLIQFQNNGVVDDSQLPKDRFSAERLKGVDSTLKIQPAKLEDSAVYLCASSLRSGAGGTQYFGPGTRLLVL.

This chain's CDR3 is CASSRRGPANEKLFF. For the CDR3, the DNA is TGTGCCAGCAGCCGAAGGGGGCCAGCGAATGAAAAACTGTTTTTT. The chain is built from TRBV28 and TRBJ1-4; 7 positions agree with TRBD1. Germline assignment: CDR1 MDHEN and CDR2 SYDVKM. This CDR3 region has 15 residues. V lost 6 bases, J lost 5 bases, and 9 bases stayed unmatched. Together with reference TRBV28 and TRBJ1-4, the CDR3 gives the full variable domain: DVKVTQSSRYLVKRTGEKVFLECVQDMDHENMFWYRQDPGLGLRLIYFSYDVKMKEKGDIPEGYSVSREKKERFSLILESASTNQTSMYLCASSRRGPANEKLFFGSGTQLSVL.

This clone occurred once. The sample has other DNA sequences that encode this CDR3 too. The CDR3, as DNA: TGTGCCAGCAGTGGAGGACAGGGGGCTATCGCCTACGAGCAGTACTTC. It encodes CASSGGQGAIAYEQYF. The chain recombines TRBV2 with TRBJ2-7, with 11 nucleotides matching TRBD1. Germline CDR1 is SNHLY and CDR2 is FYNNEI. The CDR3 runs to 16 residues. Losses at the gene ends were 4 bases for V and 2 bases for J; bases not matched to a gene: 7.

The CDR3 here is CASSFVGGNTIYF. The CDR3 coding sequence is TGTGCCAGCAGCTTCGTAGGTGGAAACACCATATATTTT. The V and J genes are TRBV6-1 and TRBJ1-3; no clear D gene. CDR3 length equals 13 residues. Germline V lookup: CDR1 MNHNS, CDR2 SASEGT. With 6 bases removed from V and 3 bases from J, the gap between germline ends came to 9 bases.

CDR3 protein: CASRGTARYEQYF. The CDR3 nucleotides read TGTGCCAGCAGGGGGACAGCCCGCTACGAGCAGTACTTC. V gene TRBV7-9 combines with J gene TRBJ2-7, with TRBD1 identical over 7 bases. CDR1 and CDR2 from the germline V gene are SEHNR and FQNEAQ (reference sequence). J lost 3 bases, V lost 6 bases, and 5 bases had no gene match. The CDR3 spans 13 residues.

The genes are TRBV29-1 and TRBJ2-7, with a possible D match to TRBD1 (6 bases). The germline V gene encodes CDR1 SQVTM and CDR2 ANQGSEA. The CDR3 covers 12 residues. The V and J ends lost 5 bases and 1 base respectively, with 9 bases between them. The CDR3 DNA follows: TGCAGCGTTCTTGACAGGTCCTACGAGCAGTACTTC. Translating gives CSVLDRSYEQYF.

The chain employs TRBV7-9 and TRBJ2-5, with 7 bases matching TRBD1. The CDR3 is 14 residues long. Germline V gives CDR1 SEHNR, CDR2 FQNEAQ (reference sequence). Trimming removed 0 bases from V and 7 bases from J; junction bases left unmatched: 5. CDR3 loop: CASSLATGKVTQYF. The CDR3 DNA reads as TGTGCCAGCAGCTTAGCGACAGGGAAGGTGACCCAGTACTTC.

This clone came up once. The V call is TRBV5-6, the J call TRBJ1-2; 7 nucleotides match TRBD1. The CDR3 is made up of 14 amino acids. The V gene end was trimmed by 3 bases and the J gene end by 5 bases; junction bases not matched to a gene: 7. CDR1 and CDR2 (germline): SGHDT, YYEEEE. In DNA form, the CDR3 reads TGTGCCAGCAGCTCAGACAGGGAAGTTTATGGCTACACCTTC. It encodes CASSSDREVYGYTF.

The chain joins TRBV11-2 to TRBJ2-7; 11 bases are shared with TRBD2. Trimming took 3 bases from V and 7 from J; bases not matched to a gene: 2. This CDR3 has 13 residues. Germline lookup yields CDR1 SGHAT and CDR2 FQNNGV. CDR3 sequence reads: CASSFSGGEEQYF. CDR3 DNA sequence: TGTGCCAGCAGCTTTAGCGGGGGGGAGGAGCAGTACTTC. Together with reference TRBV11-2 and TRBJ2-7, the CDR3 gives the full variable domain: EAGVAQSPRYKIIEKRQSVAFWCNPISGHATLYWYQQILGQGPKLLIQFQNNGVVDDSQLPKDRFSAERLKGVDSTLKIQPAKLEDSAVYLCASSFSGGEEQYFGPGTRLTVT.